Below, 32 T cell receptor beta chains from the same sample are listed, as sequenced in a study of T cells after yellow fever vaccination. TCRdb reprocessed the 5' RACE reads via MiXCR and lists one record per CDR3 protein. The top ten hold under 15% of the sample, which has about 630,000 distinct CDR3 sequences, over 9% seen once. The sequencing used PBMCs, collected on the day of the yellow fever booster vaccination. These receptors all come from a young man who received the YFV17D yellow fever vaccine.

The J gene is TRBJ1-1, the V gene TRBV5-1; no reliable D call. Germline CDR1 reads SGHRS; CDR2 reads YFSETQ. Trimming removed 4 bases from V and 0 bases from J, with 16 bases in between. This CDR3 comprises 16 residues. In nucleotides, the CDR3 is TGCGCCAGCAGCCCAAAGCAATATACCATGAACACTGAAGCTTTCTTT. Protein: CASSPKQYTMNTEAFF.

The gene calls are TRBV7-2 and TRBJ2-2, with TRBD2 as a possible D gene (6 bases). Trimming left V 7 bases short and J 1 base short, with 7 bases between. Germline V gene sequence: CDR1 SGHTA, CDR2 FQGNSA. The CDR3 contains 13 residues. The CDR3 DNA reads as TGTGCCAGCATGACTAGGAACACCGGGGAGCTGTTTTTT. Translated, it gives CASMTRNTGELFF.

This clonotype was counted between two and nine times. This chain uses TRBV20-1 with TRBJ2-1; the match to TRBD1 covers 10 bases. The CDR3 spans 14 residues. Trimming at V came to 5 bases and at J to 6 bases, leaving 7 bases not matched to a gene. Germline V gives CDR1 DFQATT, CDR2 SNEGSKA (reference sequence). Written as DNA, the CDR3 is TGCAGTGCTCGGGCCGGGACAGGGGTCAATGAGCAGTTCTTC. This codes for CSARAGTGVNEQFF.

V gene TRBV4-2 combines with J gene TRBJ1-2, with 8 nucleotides matching TRBD1. Unmatched junction bases numbered 12, after V lost 3 bases and J lost 6 bases. The CDR3 runs to 16 residues. Germline CDR1 LGHNA, CDR2 YNFKEQ. The CDR3 bases are TGTGCCAGCAGCCAGTCCTTGGGGACAGGAGGGAATGGCTACACCTTC. It is translated as CASSQSLGTGGNGYTF.

CDR3 loop: CASSPNSEKETQYF. The CDR3 DNA reads TGTGCCAGCAGCCCCAACAGTGAAAAAGAGACCCAGTACTTC. The chain employs TRBV12-3 or TRBV12-4 and TRBJ2-5; D is undetermined. The CDR3 loop spans 14 amino acids. V gave up 6 bases and J gave up 3 bases, with 14 bases separating them.

Notes on this clonotype: This could be a read error, since a much larger clone is one nucleotide away. The CDR3 loop reads CSASGMSSYNEQFF. The CDR3 DNA follows: TGCAGTGCTAGCGGGATGAGCTCCTACAATGAGCAGTTCTTC. This chain uses TRBV20-1 with TRBJ2-1; the D gene is possibly TRBD2 (5 bases). The germline V gene has CDR1 DFQATT and CDR2 SNEGSKA (reference sequence). The V and J ends lost 3 bases and 0 bases respectively, with 9 bases between them. This CDR3 spans 14 amino acids.

The chain employs TRBV20-1 and TRBJ2-2; no clear D gene. The CDR3 covers 14 residues. CDR1 is DFQATT and CDR2 is SNEGSKA in the germline V gene (reference sequence). V gave up 6 bases and J gave up 4 bases, with 15 bases separating them. DNA of the CDR3: TGCAGTGCGGAATTCGACAAAGGCACCGGGGAGCTGTTTTTT. This gives the protein CSAEFDKGTGELFF.

This clonotype was recorded a few times. One end of the junction fails to match germline, which may point to a read error. This chain's CDR3 is CASSLPGSGADDTKYF. The CDR3 coding sequence is TGCGCCAGCAGCTTGCCGGGCTCCGGGGCCGATGATACGAAGTATTTT. V is TRBV5-1 and J is TRBJ2-3; D may match TRBD1 or TRBD2 (5 bases each). The CDR3 has 16 amino acids. Germline lookup yields CDR1 SGHRS and CDR2 YFSETQ.

This clonotype was counted a few times. V usage is TRBV7-8 and J usage is TRBJ2-5, with D perhaps TRBD1 (6 bases). Germline V CDR1 and CDR2: SGHVS, FQNEAQ. There are 12 residues in the CDR3. Deletions cut 7 bases from V and 4 bases from J, with 10 bases between. CDR3 region: CASKKQGETQYF. The CDR3 DNA sequence: TGTGCCAGCAAAAAACAGGGAGAGACCCAGTACTTC.

This clonotype was counted between two and nine times. The chain uses TRBV2 and TRBJ1-2; D gene ambiguous. V dropped 6 bases and J dropped 2 bases, with 7 bases sitting between them. Germline CDR1 and CDR2: SNHLY and FYNNEI. The CDR3 totals 12 residues. The CDR3 nucleotides read TGTGCCAGCAGCCGGAACAACTATGGCTACACCTTC. This sequence encodes CASSRNNYGYTF.

This clonotype was observed a handful of times. The J gene is TRBJ1-2, the V gene TRBV7-2; 9 bases map to TRBD1. The CDR3 covers 13 residues. Per germline, CDR1 SGHTA and CDR2 FQGNSA. V trimming: 5 bases; J trimming: 7 bases; junction bases outside the gene matches: 5. Here the CDR3 DNA reads TGTGCCAGCAGCCCCGGGACAGGGAGTGGCTACACCTTC. It encodes CASSPGTGSGYTF. The variable domain in full, with the rest retrieved from reference TRBV7-2 and TRBJ1-2, is GAGVSQSPSNKVTEKGKDVELRCDPISGHTALYWYRQSLGQGLEFLIYFQGNSAPDKSGLPSDRFSAERTGGSVSTLTIQRTQQEDSAVYLCASSPGTGSGYTFGSGTRLTVV.

This clonotype turned up a few times. V usage is TRBV7-2 and J usage is TRBJ2-7, with 8 positions matching TRBD2. The germline CDR1 and CDR2 sequences are SGHTA and FQGNSA. V was clipped by 1 base and J by 4 bases; unmatched bases: 9. The CDR3 totals 16 residues. Written as DNA, the CDR3 is TGTGCCAGCAGCTTAGGAAATAGCGGGAACGGTTACGAGCAGTACTTC. It translates to CASSLGNSGNGYEQYF.

This clonotype was detected a few times. The V and J genes are TRBV28 and TRBJ2-3; no clear D. The V gene lost 6 bases and the J gene lost 5 bases, with 12 bases spanning the gap. Germline V gene lookup returns CDR1 MDHEN and CDR2 SYDVKM. This CDR3 spans 13 amino acids. CDR3 in amino acids: CASSVRLGDTQYF. The CDR3 DNA reads TGTGCCAGCAGCGTAAGACTTGGAGATACGCAGTATTTT.

This clonotype was counted only a few times. Its ends do not fully match the called genes, so a read error is possible. The chain links TRBV3-1 to TRBJ2-1, with a tentative D call TRBD2 (5 bases). This CDR3 has 15 residues. Germline CDR1 and CDR2: LGHDT and YNNKEL (reference sequence). The CDR3 loop is CASSPSRGAYNKQFF. The CDR3 DNA reads as TGTGCCAGCAGCCCCTCCCGGGGAGCGTACAATAAGCAGTTCTTC.

This clonotype showed up many times. The chain has TRBV12-3 or TRBV12-4 and TRBJ2-7; D is undetermined. With 5 bases removed from V and 6 bases from J, the gap between germline ends came to 14 bases. The CDR3 loop spans 13 amino acids. The CDR3 spells CASSPQSIGEQYF. In nucleotides, the CDR3 is TGTGCCAGCAGTCCCCAATCTATCGGCGAGCAGTACTTC.

This clonotype showed up just a few times. The rearrangement joins TRBV7-9 to TRBJ1-5; 7 positions agree with TRBD1. Losses at the gene ends were 5 bases for V and 4 bases for J; bases not matched to a gene: 2. The CDR3 loop spans 13 amino acids. Germline V gives CDR1 SEHNR, CDR2 FQNEAQ (reference sequence). In DNA, the CDR3 is TGTGCCAGCAGCAAACAGGGGAATCAGCCCCAGCATTTT. It codes for CASSKQGNQPQHF.

The chain uses TRBV24-1 and TRBJ2-3; D may match TRBD1 or TRBD2 (6 bases each). The CDR3 sequence is 16 residues long. Trimming left V 4 bases short and J 6 bases short, with 19 bases between. Looked up from germline, CDR1 is KGHDR and CDR2 is SFDVKD. CDR3 bases: TGTGCCACCAGTGAAGGGGGGCGCAAGGTCACGGATACGCAGTATTTT. Its protein product is CATSEGGRKVTDTQYF.

The chain has TRBV29-1 and TRBJ1-5; tentative D call: TRBD1 (6 bases). Per the germline V gene, CDR1 is SQVTM and CDR2 is ANQGSEA. The CDR3 sequence is 13 residues long. The germline V and J ends were trimmed by 7 bases and 5 bases, with 15 bases remaining between them. CDR3 DNA sequence: TGCAGCGCCATTGGGGGCAGGGATCAGCCCCAGCATTTT. Protein: CSAIGGRDQPQHF.

The rearrangement links TRBV20-1 to TRBJ1-6; D ambiguous. Trimming left V 6 bases short and J 9 bases short, with 15 bases between. The CDR3 has 13 amino acids. From germline, CDR1 is DFQATT and CDR2 SNEGSKA (reference sequence). CDR3 residues: CSAGPGGGSPLHF. The CDR3 DNA reads TGCAGTGCCGGTCCGGGTGGAGGTTCACCCCTCCACTTT.

This clonotype was seen more than once but under ten times. The V gene is TRBV12-3 or TRBV12-4, the J gene TRBJ2-6, with D hard to call. V gave up 8 bases and J gave up 0 bases, with 5 bases separating them. The CDR3 has 13 amino acids. The CDR3 reads CASGYSGANVLTF. CDR3 coding DNA: TGTGCCAGCGGGTACTCTGGGGCCAACGTCCTGACTTTC.

For the CDR3, the DNA is TGTGCCAGCAGTTTGATGGCTAGCGGGGGCAATGAGCAGTTCTTC. Translation: CASSLMASGGNEQFF. The V and J genes are TRBV27 and TRBJ2-1; 10 nucleotides match TRBD2. V was pared by 3 bases and J by 6 bases, with 5 bases of the junction left unmatched. The CDR3 extends over 15 amino acids. Germline loops: CDR1 MNHEY, CDR2 SMNVEV (reference sequence).

The chain combines TRBV7-2 with TRBJ2-5, with D possibly matching TRBD1 (5 bases). Per germline, CDR1 SGHTA and CDR2 FQGNSA. There are 16 residues in the CDR3. V was shortened by 0 bases and J by 7 bases, with 18 bases between the two germline ends. CDR3 in amino acids: CASSLAGRASIGTQYF. The CDR3 DNA reads TGTGCCAGCAGCTTAGCGGGCAGGGCCTCTATTGGGACCCAGTACTTC.

The genes are TRBV4-3 and TRBJ2-4; tentatively, D is TRBD1 or TRBD2 (6 bases each). V was cut by 4 bases and J by 9 bases, with 19 bases left in between. The V gene's germline CDR1 is LGHNA and CDR2 YSLEER. This CDR3 has 15 residues. The CDR3 here is CASSLTYGGGSIQYF. The CDR3 DNA follows: TGCGCCAGCAGCCTCACTTACGGGGGCGGTAGCATTCAGTACTTC.

V is TRBV27 and J is TRBJ2-1, with D possibly called TRBD1 or TRBD2 (8 bases each). V lost 0 bases to trimming and J lost 10 bases, with 22 bases between them. Germline-derived CDR1 and CDR2 are MNHEY and SMNVEV (reference sequence). The CDR3 totals 17 residues. The CDR3 protein is CASSLSSRGRGRREQFF. The CDR3 DNA reads as TGTGCCAGCAGTTTATCGAGCAGGGGGCGCGGGAGGAGGGAGCAGTTCTTC.

The chain recombines TRBV23-1 with TRBJ2-1; TRBD1 matches 9 bases. TRBV23-1 belongs to the ORF category, with a function that is uncertain. The trim removed 1 base at V and 14 bases at J, leaving 9 bases unmatched. CDR3 length: 14 residues. The CDR3 here is CASSQFYRGQFEFF. CDR3 bases: TGCGCCAGCAGTCAATTTTACAGGGGGCAATTTGAGTTCTTC.

The chain joins TRBV12-3 or TRBV12-4 to TRBJ2-3; 10 bases match TRBD2. J was trimmed by 2 bases and V by 3 bases; bases with no gene match: 5. This CDR3 spans 16 amino acids. In DNA form, the CDR3 reads TGTGCCAGCAGTTTCTGGCTAGCGGGGGACACAGATACGCAGTATTTT. It yields the protein CASSFWLAGDTDTQYF.

The rearrangement links TRBV12-3 or TRBV12-4 to TRBJ2-5; 13 bases are shared with TRBD2. The CDR3 contains 18 residues. Trimming at V came to 0 bases and at J to 5 bases, leaving 9 bases not matched to a gene. The CDR3 bases are TGTGCCAGCAGTTTAGCGCTACTAGCGGGAGGGCCCGGTGAGACCCAGTACTTC. Its translation is CASSLALLAGGPGETQYF.

The rearrangement uses TRBV29-1 and TRBJ2-7; TRBD1 matches 9 bases. The germline gives CDR1 SQVTM, CDR2 ANQGSEA. The length of the CDR3 is 15 residues. J lost 5 bases, V lost 5 bases, and 13 bases had no gene match. The DNA of the CDR3 is TGCAGCGTTTGTGAAACCGGGACAGGGCGCAACGAGCAGTACTTC. This gives the protein CSVCETGTGRNEQYF.

This clonotype was found a few times. The rearrangement links TRBV30 to TRBJ1-4; tentatively, D is TRBD1 (5 bases). Looked up from germline, CDR1 is GTSNPN and CDR2 is SVGIG (reference sequence). The V end lost 4 bases, the J end lost 5 bases, and 29 bases lay between the germline ends. CDR3 size: 19 residues. The CDR3 sequence: CAWNPRGRNMGRRNEKLFF. DNA for the CDR3: TGTGCCTGGAACCCTAGGGGCAGGAACATGGGTCGGAGGAATGAAAAACTGTTTTTT.

This chain joins TRBV5-1 and TRBJ2-3, with 7 nucleotides matching TRBD2. V dropped 6 bases and J dropped 3; count of bases not matched to a gene: 22. Per germline, CDR1 SGHRS and CDR2 YFSETQ. This CDR3 spans 19 amino acids. CDR3 sequence reads: CASKYPLLAQGGPTDTQYF. The CDR3 coding sequence is TGCGCCAGCAAGTATCCACTTTTAGCCCAGGGAGGGCCAACAGATACGCAGTATTTT.

In its sample, this clonotype was seen a few times. This rearrangement joins TRBV10-3 to TRBJ2-3; no reliable D call. The V gene's germline CDR1 is ENHRY and CDR2 SYGVKD. V dropped 8 bases and J dropped 3 bases, with 12 bases sitting between them. The CDR3 spans 13 residues. The CDR3 sequence: CAIATGETDTQYF. The CDR3 coding sequence is TGTGCCATCGCCACTGGAGAAACAGATACGCAGTATTTT.

This clonotype was recorded a few times. The chain uses TRBV18 and TRBJ2-5, with D possibly being TRBD2 (6 bases). V gave up 0 bases and J gave up 3 bases, with 14 bases separating them. The germline V gene encodes CDR1 KGHSH and CDR2 LQKENI. The CDR3 runs to 16 residues. The CDR3 DNA is TGTGCCAGCTCACCACCCTCAGCGGGTGGGGAAGAGACCCAGTACTTC. It is translated as CASSPPSAGGEETQYF.